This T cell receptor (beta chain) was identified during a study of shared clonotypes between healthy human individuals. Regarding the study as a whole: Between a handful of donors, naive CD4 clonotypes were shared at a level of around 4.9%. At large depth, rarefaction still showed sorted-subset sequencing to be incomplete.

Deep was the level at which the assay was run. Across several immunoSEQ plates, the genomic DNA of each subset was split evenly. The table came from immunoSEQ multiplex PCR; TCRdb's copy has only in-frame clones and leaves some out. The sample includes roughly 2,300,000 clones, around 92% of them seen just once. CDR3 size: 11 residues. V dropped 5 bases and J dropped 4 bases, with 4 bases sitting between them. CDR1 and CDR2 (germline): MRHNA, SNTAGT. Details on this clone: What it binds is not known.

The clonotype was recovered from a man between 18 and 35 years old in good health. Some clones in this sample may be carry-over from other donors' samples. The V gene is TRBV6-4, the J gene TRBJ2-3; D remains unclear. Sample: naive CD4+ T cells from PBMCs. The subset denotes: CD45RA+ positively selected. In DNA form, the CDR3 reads TGTGCCAGCAGTTGGGCAGATACGCAGTATTTT. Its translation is CASSWADTQYF.